This T cell receptor beta chain was identified in a study of blood T cell repertoires in COVID-19. This table comes from immunoSEQ multiplex PCR, and its TCRdb copy is limited to in-frame clones, with some not included. Here the sample spans roughly 150,000 clones, around 89% being singletons. This clonotype was obtained from a man aged 60-69 years with active or convalescent COVID-19. The sequenced sample was peripheral blood.

The CDR3 bases are TGTGCCAGCAGCTTTGGGGGGGACGCCTTGGGGTCCCAGCATTTT. It translates to CASSFGGDALGSQHF. The V gene is TRBV7-8, the J gene TRBJ1-5, with D tentatively TRBD1 (5 bases). This CDR3 is 15 amino acids long. CDR1 is SGHVS and CDR2 is FQNEAQ in the germline V gene. V lost 3 bases to trimming and J lost 11 bases, with 20 bases between them. The whole variable domain, remainder taken from reference TRBV7-8 and TRBJ1-5, is GAGVSQSPRYKVAKRGQDVALRCDPISGHVSLFWYQQALGQGPEFLTYFQNEAQLDKSGLPSDRFFAERPEGSVSTLKIQRTQQEDSAVYLCASSFGGDALGSQHFGDGTRLSIL.